This T cell receptor beta chain derives from a study of cytomegalovirus exposure and HLA in healthy donors. The study's findings and limits: Confirmation in vitro established that three CMV-associated chains were specific for CMV antigens. The tendency of first-cohort TCR clusters to co-occur in the 120 or so validation repertoires was the finding of a later analysis. A classifier reportedly called cytomegalovirus status with high sensitivity and specificity.

About this clone itself: Its antigen is unidentified.

The donors were part of the validation cohort of around 110 subjects. That cohort was separate from the first cohort, which comprised 670 or so subjects. The repertoire was sequenced with immunoSEQ multiplex PCR; TCRdb's copy has only in-frame clones and lacks some. The sample consists of some 84,000 clones, roughly 91% of them appearing once. This clonotype was obtained from a man in his thirties or forties in good health and CMV-seronegative. Sequencing was carried out using PBMCs.

The CDR3 nucleotides read TGTGCCAGCAGCCTACTGGCTAGCGGATACTACGAGCAGTACTTC. Translated, it gives CASSLLASGYYEQYF. This chain uses TRBV5-4 with TRBJ2-7, with 7 bases fitting TRBD2. The CDR3 length is 15 residues. The J segment lost 3 bases and the V segment lost 4 bases, leaving 10 bases of the junction unmatched. The germline CDR1 and CDR2 sequences are SGHNT and YYREEE (reference sequence).